The 15 T cell receptor beta chains below were found in one sample sequenced in a study of shared clonotypes between healthy human individuals. Naive CD8 cells comprised CD45RO-negative, CCR7-positively selected cells, excluding terminally differentiated effector memory CD45RA+ cells. Clones were read by immunoSEQ multiplex PCR, and TCRdb kept only the in-frame ones, dropping some. Of over 2 million clones detected, about 95% appear once; the ten largest clones hold 0.85% to 1.2%. The sequenced sample was naive CD8+ T cells sorted from blood. All receptors derive from a man younger than 35 in good health.

This sequence joins TRBV5-1 and TRBJ2-7; no definite D call. V gave up 0 bases and J gave up 0 bases, with 13 bases separating them. Germline values: CDR1 SGHRS, CDR2 YFSETQ. The CDR3 consists of 16 residues. CDR3 amino acids: CASSLVPDPSSYEQYF. As DNA, the CDR3 is TGCGCCAGCAGCTTGGTACCTGACCCTAGCTCCTACGAGCAGTACTTC.

The J gene is TRBJ1-2, the V gene TRBV4-1, with no clear D. V dropped 0 bases and J dropped 4 bases, with 9 bases sitting between them. The CDR3 is 14 amino acids. Per germline, CDR1 MGHRA and CDR2 YSYEKL. CDR3 amino acids: CASSQEKEGYGYTF. CDR3 coding DNA: TGCGCCAGCAGCCAAGAAAAAGAGGGCTATGGCTACACCTTC.

Note on this clone: The same CDR3 also results from other DNA sequences found in this sample. V and J are TRBV30 and TRBJ2-7; 7 positions match TRBD1. With 3 bases clipped from V and 3 bases from J, the junction kept 5 bases outside the gene matches. There are 13 residues in the CDR3. CDR1 is GTSNPN and CDR2 is SVGIG in the germline V gene (reference sequence). CDR3 nucleotide sequence: TGTGCCTGGAGCCTAACAGGGGACTACGAGCAGTACTTC. Its translation is CAWSLTGDYEQYF.

This chain uses TRBV6-5 with TRBJ1-1, with 8 nucleotides matching TRBD1. The CDR3 loop spans 14 amino acids. Germline V gives CDR1 MNHEY, CDR2 SVGAGI. V was pared by 7 bases and J by 4 bases, with 8 bases of the junction left unmatched. The CDR3 here is CASKLTGVATEAFF. CDR3 nucleotide sequence: TGTGCCAGCAAGTTGACAGGGGTGGCCACTGAAGCTTTCTTT.

The chain employs TRBV6-5 and TRBJ1-2; 7 positions agree with TRBD1. Germline V gene data show CDR1 as MNHEY and CDR2 as SVGAGI. V dropped 2 bases and J dropped 3; count of bases not matched to a gene: 9. This CDR3 is built from 16 residues. The CDR3 DNA sequence: TGTGCCAGCAGTTACGGGAGGCAGGGGGTTTACTATGGCTACACCTTC. It yields the protein CASSYGRQGVYYGYTF.

The rearrangement joins TRBV4-1 to TRBJ1-2, with D tentatively TRBD1 (5 bases). Germline CDR1 and CDR2: MGHRA and YSYEKL. The V and J ends lost 1 base and 4 bases respectively, with 13 bases between them. The CDR3 is made up of 15 amino acids. This CDR3 reads CASSQAVGTSYGYTF. In DNA form, the CDR3 reads TGCGCCAGCAGCCAAGCGGTCGGGACGAGCTATGGCTACACCTTC.

The V gene is TRBV2, the J gene TRBJ2-7; D possibly corresponds to TRBD1 (5 bases). The CDR3 has 12 residues. Per the germline V gene, CDR1 is SNHLY and CDR2 is FYNNEI. Trimming cost V 6 bases and J 4 bases, with 10 bases left between them. For the CDR3, the DNA is TGTGCCAGCAGCCAACAGGTTTACGAGCAGTACTTC. Its protein product is CASSQQVYEQYF.

Details on this clone: One end of the junction varies from germline; a read error may be responsible. The sample has other DNA sequences that encode this CDR3 too. This chain uses TRBV6-6 with TRBJ2-7; D is perhaps TRBD1 (6 bases). CDR1 and CDR2 (germline): MNHNY, SVGAGI (reference sequence). The length of the CDR3 is 15 residues. CDR3 nucleotides: TGTGCCAGCAGACAGAAGGACAGCTCCTCCTACGAGCAGTACTTT. This codes for CASRQKDSSSYEQYF.

This clone was counted between two and nine times. V gene TRBV7-9 combines with J gene TRBJ1-2; no clear D. Germline V CDR1 and CDR2: SEHNR, FQNEAQ (reference sequence). The ends were cut back, 2 bases at V and 4 bases at J, with 2 bases in the middle. CDR3 size: 11 residues. The CDR3 reads CASSLTYGYTF. The CDR3 nucleotides read TGTGCCAGCAGCTTAACCTATGGCTACACCTTC. Combining the CDR3 with reference TRBV7-9 and TRBJ1-2 gives the whole variable domain DTGVSQNPRHKITKRGQNVTFRCDPISEHNRLYWYRQTLGQGPEFLTYFQNEAQLEKSRLLSDRFSAERPKGSFSTLEIQRTEQGDSAMYLCASSLTYGYTFGSGTRLTVV.

The V call is TRBV25-1, the J call TRBJ2-7; D gene unclear. CDR3 length: 13 amino acids. Per germline, CDR1 MGHDK and CDR2 SYGVNS. V was cut by 4 bases and J by 3 bases, with 10 bases left in between. The CDR3 DNA reads as TGTGCCAGCAGTGTCGGACCTTTCTACGAGCAGTACTTC. Translating gives CASSVGPFYEQYF.

V and J are TRBV10-2 and TRBJ2-7, with TRBD1 as a possible D gene (6 bases). CDR1 WSHSY and CDR2 SAAADI come from the germline V gene. The CDR3 extends over 16 amino acids. V lost 2 bases to trimming and J lost 2 bases, with 16 bases between them. In nucleotides, the CDR3 is TGCGCCAGCAGTGAGAGTCAGACAGGCCTAGCCTACGAGCAGTACTTC. This codes for CASSESQTGLAYEQYF.

Turning to this clone: An end of the junction does not agree with germline; a read error may underlie this. The gene calls are TRBV28 and TRBJ2-5; tentatively, D is TRBD2 (6 bases). The germline CDR1 and CDR2 sequences are MDHEN and SYDVKM. The length of the CDR3 is 14 residues. The CDR3 DNA reads as TGTGCCAGCAGGGAGGGACTCCCAAGAGAGAACCAGTACTTC. This sequence encodes CASREGLPRENQYF.

In nucleotides, the CDR3 is TGTGCCAGCAGCCTGACAGGAGGCTATGGCTACACCTTC. It specifies CASSLTGGYGYTF. The chain carries TRBV14 and TRBJ1-2, with D possibly being TRBD1 (6 bases). Germline CDR1 SGHDN, CDR2 FVKESK. The CDR3 runs to 13 residues. Between the trimmed V and J ends, which lost 4 bases and 4 bases, there was a span of 10 bases.

The chain combines TRBV5-6 with TRBJ1-3; D perhaps matches TRBD1 (6 bases). V lost 4 bases and J lost 4, with 12 bases in between. CDR3 length equals 14 residues. Germline V gene sequence: CDR1 SGHDT, CDR2 YYEEEE. The DNA for the CDR3 is TGTGCCAGCAGCCTGGACAGACTCGGAAACACCATATATTTT. Protein: CASSLDRLGNTIYF.

This chain connects TRBV15 to TRBJ2-2; no reliable D call. Germline V gene lookup returns CDR1 LNHNV and CDR2 YYDKDF (reference sequence). The CDR3 is 17 amino acids. V lost 0 bases to trimming and J lost 4 bases, with 15 bases between them. CDR3 protein: CATSRDLETFSTGELFF. Written as DNA, the CDR3 is TGTGCCACCAGCAGAGATCTCGAAACCTTCAGCACCGGGGAGCTGTTTTTT.